The 22 T cell receptor beta chains listed next were all sequenced from one sample in a study of T cells in Graves' hyperthyroidism and ophthalmopathy. Researchers amplified the TCR beta CDR3 regions from RNA transcripts. During a first-round RT-PCR of the TCR CDR3, the HTBI primer set was used. TCRdb used MiXCR to reprocess the multiplex PCR reads, holding one entry per CDR3 protein. Among 400,000 to 450,000 distinct CDR3 sequences listed, 14% to 15% were seen once. What was sequenced was blood. These receptors all come from a man younger than 35 with Graves' ophthalmopathy.

The rearrangement joins TRBV7-6 to TRBJ2-2, with 8 nucleotides matching TRBD1. The germline V gene encodes CDR1 SGHVS and CDR2 FNYEAQ. V shed 5 bases and J 4 bases; nucleotides not matched to a gene: 3. This CDR3 has 14 residues. This CDR3 is CASSGGTGTGELFF. As DNA, the CDR3 is TGTGCCAGCAGCGGCGGGACAGGCACCGGGGAGCTGTTTTTT.

The rearrangement uses TRBV6-5 and TRBJ1-6; D remains unclear. Germline CDR1 MNHEY, CDR2 SVGAGI. This CDR3 region has 15 residues. Deletions cut 0 bases from V and 6 bases from J, with 9 bases between. CDR3 residues: CASSYSYVPNSPLHF. As DNA, the CDR3 is TGTGCCAGCAGTTACTCGTACGTCCCTAATTCACCCCTCCACTTT.

This clonotype appeared many times. This chain links TRBV3-1 with TRBJ2-7; no firm D call. Germline CDR1 and CDR2: LGHDT and YNNKEL (reference sequence). This CDR3 is 12 amino acids long. V lost 5 bases and J lost 5, with 10 bases in between. The CDR3 DNA sequence: TGTGCCAGCAGCGGCACAAGGGACGAGCAGTACTTC. Translated: CASSGTRDEQYF.

The V gene is TRBV6-2 or TRBV6-3, the J gene TRBJ2-2, with 8 bases fitting TRBD2. CDR1 is MNHEY and CDR2 is SVGEGT in the germline V gene. This CDR3 contains 17 residues. V shed 9 bases and J 1 base; nucleotides not matched to a gene: 13. DNA for the CDR3: TGTGCCAGTTTTTCTTTTGGGCTAGCGGGGAACACCGGGGAGCTGTTTTTT. Its translation is CASFSFGLAGNTGELFF.

A remark on this clonotype: Possible read error: a much larger clone is one base away. The chain links TRBV6-5 to TRBJ1-3; D gene unclear. The CDR3 has 16 amino acids. Germline values: CDR1 MNHEY, CDR2 SVGAGI. V lost 2 bases to trimming and J lost 0 bases, with 11 bases between them. CDR3 residues: CASSYVHTSSGNTIYF. For the CDR3, the DNA is TGTGCCAGCAGTTACGTCCACACGAGCTCTGGAAACACCATATATTTT.

This clonotype was observed a few times. The gene calls are TRBV19 and TRBJ2-1; TRBD1 matches at 7 bases. V dropped 1 base and J dropped 6; count of bases not matched to a gene: 6. Germline V CDR1 and CDR2: LNHDA, SQIVND (reference sequence). The length of the CDR3 is 15 residues. The CDR3 DNA reads as TGTGCCAGTAGTATAGGGGGACAGATTTCCAATGAGCAGTTCTTC. It translates to CASSIGGQISNEQFF.

The V and J genes are TRBV7-3 and TRBJ1-6; D is unclear. The CDR3 has 13 amino acids. CDR1 is SGHTA, CDR2 FQGTGA, per germline. V lost 0 bases to trimming and J lost 11 bases, with 8 bases between them. Here the CDR3 DNA reads TGTGCCAGCAGCTTAACGAATTATCCACCCCTCCACTTT. This sequence encodes CASSLTNYPPLHF.

The rearrangement uses TRBV2 and TRBJ2-1, with 11 bases fitting TRBD2. This CDR3 comprises 15 residues. Germline V gene lookup returns CDR1 SNHLY and CDR2 FYNNEI. V lost 2 bases to trimming and J lost 6 bases; unmatched junction nucleotides: 3. CDR3: CASSESLAGGNEQFF. In DNA, the CDR3 is TGTGCCAGCAGTGAAAGCCTAGCGGGAGGCAATGAGCAGTTCTTC.

The rearrangement joins TRBV4-1 to TRBJ1-5; D is unclear. V gave up 2 bases and J gave up 0 bases, with 14 bases separating them. Per germline, CDR1 MGHRA and CDR2 YSYEKL. The CDR3 consists of 17 residues. The CDR3 DNA follows: TGCGCCAGCAGCCAAATGGGCTTAGGCAGTAGCAATCAGCCCCAGCATTTT. This encodes CASSQMGLGSSNQPQHF.

This clonotype was found many times. The J gene is TRBJ2-7, the V gene TRBV12-3 or TRBV12-4, with D possibly called TRBD1 or TRBD2 (6 bases each). V dropped 10 bases and J dropped 3 bases, with 16 bases sitting between them. The CDR3 totals 13 residues. The CDR3 spells CAIGSSDSYEQYF. For the CDR3, the DNA is TGTGCCATCGGGAGCTCGGACAGCTACGAGCAGTACTTC.

Ten or more counts support this clonotype. J is TRBJ1-5 and V is TRBV3-1; 7 positions agree with TRBD1. V lost 0 bases, J lost 7 bases, and 6 bases stayed unmatched. CDR1 is LGHDT, CDR2 YNNKEL, per germline (reference sequence). The CDR3 extends over 15 amino acids. Here the CDR3 reads CASSQDTGVWQPQHF. The CDR3 DNA reads as TGTGCCAGCAGCCAAGATACAGGGGTTTGGCAGCCCCAGCATTTT.

There are many counts of this clonotype. The V call is TRBV3-1, the J call TRBJ2-7; the D gene is possibly TRBD2 (5 bases). The CDR3 totals 15 residues. Trimming stripped 0 bases from V and 6 bases from J, with 15 bases between. Germline CDR1 and CDR2: LGHDT and YNNKEL (reference sequence). DNA for the CDR3: TGTGCCAGCAGCCAAGAGGGAGTTCTACCAAGCGAGCAGTACTTC. Residues: CASSQEGVLPSEQYF.

This clonotype was counted many times. This rearrangement joins TRBV18 to TRBJ1-5; unclear D gene. The CDR3 runs to 14 residues. The V gene's germline CDR1 is KGHSH and CDR2 LQKENI. V dropped 3 bases and J dropped 9 bases, with 15 bases sitting between them. DNA of the CDR3: TGTGCCAGCTCACCGCCCTTGGGTGACCGGCCCCAGCATTTT. Translating it yields CASSPPLGDRPQHF.

In this sample, this clonotype turned up many times. This CDR3 reads CASSLDRLNTEAFF. As DNA, the CDR3 is TGTGCCAGCAGCCTAGACAGGCTGAACACTGAAGCTTTCTTT. The rearrangement joins TRBV7-8 to TRBJ1-1; a weak D match, TRBD1 (6 bases). V was trimmed by 5 bases and J by 0 bases, leaving 10 bases between them. This CDR3 is built from 14 residues. Germline lookup yields CDR1 SGHVS and CDR2 FQNEAQ.

In this sample, this clonotype turned up many times. The chain combines TRBV19 with TRBJ2-7; 9 nucleotides agree with TRBD1. The V and J ends lost 4 bases and 6 bases, in that order; junction bases with no gene match: 7. The length of the CDR3 is 14 residues. Per the germline V gene, CDR1 is LNHDA and CDR2 is SQIVND (reference sequence). CDR3 sequence: CASSTTGTGIEQYF. The CDR3 DNA is TGTGCCAGTAGTACCACCGGGACAGGGATCGAGCAGTACTTC.

This clonotype was seen many times. The rearrangement uses TRBV27 and TRBJ1-6; D gene ambiguous. CDR1 is MNHEY, CDR2 SMNVEV, per germline (reference sequence). The V and J ends lost 11 bases and 3 bases respectively, with 17 bases between them. This CDR3 contains 15 residues. Here the CDR3 reads CALAIRPFYNSPLHF. CDR3 nucleotides: TGTGCCCTAGCAATCAGACCCTTCTATAATTCACCCCTCCACTTT.

Details on this clonotype: This could be a read error, since a much larger clone is one nucleotide away. The rearrangement uses TRBV29-1 and TRBJ1-2, with 9 bases matching TRBD1. In germline, CDR1 is SQVTM, CDR2 ANQGSEA. Trimming took 7 bases from V and 7 from J; bases not matched to a gene: 13. CDR3 size: 14 residues. The CDR3 protein is CSAHTQGARSGYTF. The CDR3 DNA sequence: TGCAGCGCTCACACACAGGGGGCGCGGTCTGGCTACACCTTC. Supplemented by reference TRBV29-1 and TRBJ1-2, the full variable domain reads SAVISQKPSRDICQRGTSLTIQCQVDSQVTMMFWYRQQPGQSLTLIATANQGSEATYESGFVIDKFPISRPNLTFSTLTVSNMSPEDSSIYLCSAHTQGARSGYTFGSGTRLTVV.

This clonotype showed up just a few times. The chain is built from TRBV10-3 and TRBJ1-2, with 7 bases lining up with TRBD1. CDR1 ENHRY and CDR2 SYGVKD come from the germline V gene. This CDR3 is built from 15 residues. V shed 2 bases, J shed 0 bases, and the junction held 3 bases outside the gene matches. The CDR3 protein is CAISEGTGANYGYTF. DNA for the CDR3: TGTGCCATCAGTGAGGGAACAGGGGCTAACTATGGCTACACCTTC.

This clonotype was counted only a few times. The chain is built from TRBV19 and TRBJ2-1; D uncertain. The CDR3 is made up of 15 amino acids. The germline gives CDR1 LNHDA, CDR2 SQIVND (reference sequence). Trimming removed 3 bases from V and 1 base from J, with 10 bases in between. The CDR3 loop reads CASSMGGGSYNEQFF. DNA of the CDR3: TGTGCCAGTAGTATGGGTGGTGGGTCCTACAATGAGCAGTTCTTC.

The chain carries TRBV6-2 or TRBV6-3 and TRBJ2-3, with 10 nucleotides matching TRBD1. Looked up from germline, CDR1 is MNHEY and CDR2 is SVGEGT. There are 15 residues in the CDR3. Trimming at V came to 5 bases and at J to 4 bases, leaving 6 bases not matched to a gene. For the CDR3, the DNA is TGTGCCAGCAGTCGACAGGGGGCGGGGGCAGATACGCAGTATTTT. Protein: CASSRQGAGADTQYF.

The rearrangement joins TRBV20-1 to TRBJ2-2; 7 nucleotides align to TRBD2. The CDR3 has 14 amino acids. Per the germline V gene, CDR1 is DFQATT and CDR2 is SNEGSKA (reference sequence). V shed 6 bases and J 4 bases; nucleotides not matched to a gene: 8. CDR3 region: CSASLAGLTGELFF. The CDR3 region has the DNA TGCAGTGCCTCGTTAGCGGGCCTCACCGGGGAGCTGTTTTTT.

The chain combines TRBV5-1 with TRBJ2-2; D not certain. Trimming pared 4 bases from V and 2 bases from J, leaving 9 bases between. The germline V gene has CDR1 SGHRS and CDR2 YFSETQ. There are 14 residues in the CDR3. The CDR3 region has the DNA TGCGCCAGCAGCAGGGCCGGCAACACCGGGGAGCTGTTTTTT. Translation gives CASSRAGNTGELFF.